This T cell receptor (beta chain) was retrieved from a study of blood T cell repertoires in COVID-19. Study information: COVID-19 samples collected from the United States, Italy and Spain covered acute and convalescent phases. T cells, B-cell-depleted T cells, or PBMCs provided the cDNA or gDNA that served as material.

The CDR3 contains 15 residues. The authors' processing: How many nucleated cells were present was estimated from reference gene primer amplification. Assay: immunoSEQ multiplex PCR; the TCRdb copy retains only in-frame clones and omits some. V and J calls and clone size are those listed in that table; D and trimming were worked out from the DNA. The sample consists of about 160,000 clones, around 80% of them appearing once. Sequencing was done on a sample of peripheral blood. This TCR was recovered from an elderly woman with active or convalescent COVID-19. The chain couples TRBV21-1 to TRBJ2-7; the table's D call, TRBD1, has no DNA check behind it. TRBV21-1 is recorded as a pseudogene. The CDR3 DNA sequence: TGTGCCAGCAGCAAAGGTGGGGACACCTACTACGAGCAGTACTTC. This gives the protein CASSKGGDTYYEQYF.